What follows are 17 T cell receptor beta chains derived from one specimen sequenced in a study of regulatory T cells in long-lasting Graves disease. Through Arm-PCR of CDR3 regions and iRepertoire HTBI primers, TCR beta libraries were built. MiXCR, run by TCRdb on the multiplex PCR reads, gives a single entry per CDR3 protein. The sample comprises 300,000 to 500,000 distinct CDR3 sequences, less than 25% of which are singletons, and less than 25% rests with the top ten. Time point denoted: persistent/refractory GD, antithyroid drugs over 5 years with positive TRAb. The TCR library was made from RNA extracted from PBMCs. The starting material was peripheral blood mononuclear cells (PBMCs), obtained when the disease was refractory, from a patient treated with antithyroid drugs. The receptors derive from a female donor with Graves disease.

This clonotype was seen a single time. CDR3 loop: CASSLLGEEQFF. Here the CDR3 DNA reads TGTGCCAGCAGTTTATTGGGTGAGGAGCAGTTCTTC. This chain links TRBV28 with TRBJ2-1; D is uncertain. Trimming removed 1 base from V and 10 bases from J, with 8 bases in between. This CDR3 has 12 amino acids. CDR1 is MDHEN and CDR2 is SYDVKM in the germline V gene.

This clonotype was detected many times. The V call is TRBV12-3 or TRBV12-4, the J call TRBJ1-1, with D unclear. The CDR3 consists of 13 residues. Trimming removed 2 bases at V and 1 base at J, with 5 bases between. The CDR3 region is CASSLRQNTEAFF. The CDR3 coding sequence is TGTGCCAGCAGTTTACGACAGAACACTGAAGCTTTCTTT.

CDR3 loop: CASSFLPRSQPQHF. CDR3 coding DNA: TGTGCCAGCAGTTTTCTACCGAGGAGTCAGCCCCAGCATTTT. J is TRBJ1-5 and V is TRBV12-3 or TRBV12-4; D ambiguous. CDR3 size: 14 residues. The V gene lost 3 bases and the J gene lost 6 bases, with 12 bases spanning the gap.

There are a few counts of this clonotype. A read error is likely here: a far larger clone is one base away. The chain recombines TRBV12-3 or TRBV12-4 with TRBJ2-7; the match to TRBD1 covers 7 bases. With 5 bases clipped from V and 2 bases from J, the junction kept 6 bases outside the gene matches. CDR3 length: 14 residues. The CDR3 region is CASSPGTEAYEQYF. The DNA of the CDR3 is TGTGCCAGCAGTCCCGGGACAGAAGCCTACGAGCAGTACTTC.

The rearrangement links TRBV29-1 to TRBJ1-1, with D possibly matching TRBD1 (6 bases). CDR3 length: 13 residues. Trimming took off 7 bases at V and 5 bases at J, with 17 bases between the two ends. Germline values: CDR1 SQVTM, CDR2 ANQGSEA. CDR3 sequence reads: CSAEGGARTEAFF. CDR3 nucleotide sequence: TGCAGCGCCGAGGGGGGGGCGCGGACTGAAGCTTTCTTT.

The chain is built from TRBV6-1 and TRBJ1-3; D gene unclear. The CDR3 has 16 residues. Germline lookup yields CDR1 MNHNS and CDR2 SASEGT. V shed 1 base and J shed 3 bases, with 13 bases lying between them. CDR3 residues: CASSEVGVGSGNTIYF. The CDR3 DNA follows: TGTGCCAGCAGTGAAGTTGGGGTCGGCAGTGGAAACACCATATATTTT.

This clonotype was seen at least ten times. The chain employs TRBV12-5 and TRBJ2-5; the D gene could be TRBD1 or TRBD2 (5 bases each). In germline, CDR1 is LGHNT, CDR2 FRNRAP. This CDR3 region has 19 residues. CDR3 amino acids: CVTGDLFQGTVDFGETQYF. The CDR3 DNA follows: TGTGTCACCGGGGACCTCTTCCAGGGAACCGTTGACTTCGGGGAGACCCAGTACTTC.

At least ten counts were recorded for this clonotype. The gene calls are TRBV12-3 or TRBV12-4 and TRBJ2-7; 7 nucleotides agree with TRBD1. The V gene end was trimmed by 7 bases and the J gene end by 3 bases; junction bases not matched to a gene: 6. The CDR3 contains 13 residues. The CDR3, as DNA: TGTGCCAGCACCCCCGACAGGGTCTACGAGCAGTACTTC. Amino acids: CASTPDRVYEQYF.

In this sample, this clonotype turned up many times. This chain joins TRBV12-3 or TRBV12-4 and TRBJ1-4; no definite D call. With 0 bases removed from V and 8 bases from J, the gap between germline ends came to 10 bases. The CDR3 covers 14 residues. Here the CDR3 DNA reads TGTGCCAGCAGTTTAGCCCCTCTAGGGGAAAAACTGTTTTTT. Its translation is CASSLAPLGEKLFF.

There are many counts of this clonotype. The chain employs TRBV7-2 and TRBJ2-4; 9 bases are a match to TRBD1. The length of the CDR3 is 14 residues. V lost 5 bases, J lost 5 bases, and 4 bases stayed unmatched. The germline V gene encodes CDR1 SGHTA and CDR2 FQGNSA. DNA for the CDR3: TGTGCCAGCAGCCCCGGGACAGGGCAAAACATTCAGTACTTC. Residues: CASSPGTGQNIQYF. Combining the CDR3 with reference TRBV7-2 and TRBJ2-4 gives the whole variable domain GAGVSQSPSNKVTEKGKDVELRCDPISGHTALYWYRQSLGQGLEFLIYFQGNSAPDKSGLPSDRFSAERTGGSVSTLTIQRTQQEDSAVYLCASSPGTGQNIQYFGAGTRLSVL.

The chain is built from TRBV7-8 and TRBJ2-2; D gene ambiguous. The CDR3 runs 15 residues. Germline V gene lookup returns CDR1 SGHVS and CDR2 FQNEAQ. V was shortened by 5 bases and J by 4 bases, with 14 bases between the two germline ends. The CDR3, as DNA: TGTGCCAGCAGCCCAATCGTGACCATCACCGGGGAGCTGTTTTTT. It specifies CASSPIVTITGELFF. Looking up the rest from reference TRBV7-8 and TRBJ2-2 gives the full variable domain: GAGVSQSPRYKVAKRGQDVALRCDPISGHVSLFWYQQALGQGPEFLTYFQNEAQLDKSGLPSDRFFAERPEGSVSTLKIQRTQQEDSAVYLCASSPIVTITGELFFGEGSRLTVL.

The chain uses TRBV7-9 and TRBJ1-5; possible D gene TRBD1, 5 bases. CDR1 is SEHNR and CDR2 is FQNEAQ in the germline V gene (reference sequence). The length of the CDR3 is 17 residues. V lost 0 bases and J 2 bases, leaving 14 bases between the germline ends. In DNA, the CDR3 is TGTGCCAGCAGCTTAGCGGTGGGGGGAAATGGCAATCAGCCCCAGCATTTT. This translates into CASSLAVGGNGNQPQHF.

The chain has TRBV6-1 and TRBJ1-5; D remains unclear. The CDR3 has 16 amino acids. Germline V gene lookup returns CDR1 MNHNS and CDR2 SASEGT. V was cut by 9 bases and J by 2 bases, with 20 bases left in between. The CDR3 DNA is TGTGCCAGTAATACTGGGTTCCCCCTCGGCAATCAGCCCCAGCATTTT. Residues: CASNTGFPLGNQPQHF.

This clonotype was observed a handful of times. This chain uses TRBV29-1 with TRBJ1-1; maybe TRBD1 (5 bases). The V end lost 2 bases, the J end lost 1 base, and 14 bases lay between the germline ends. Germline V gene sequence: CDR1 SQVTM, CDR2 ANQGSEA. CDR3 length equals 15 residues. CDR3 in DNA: TGCAGCGTTGAAAGTCCGGGACGGGCGAACACTGAAGCTTTCTTT. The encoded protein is CSVESPGRANTEAFF.

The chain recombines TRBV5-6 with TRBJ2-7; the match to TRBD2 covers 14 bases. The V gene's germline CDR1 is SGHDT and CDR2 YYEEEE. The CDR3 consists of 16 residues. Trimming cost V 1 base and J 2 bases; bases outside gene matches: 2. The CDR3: CASSLQGLAGAYEQYF. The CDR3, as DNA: TGTGCCAGCAGCTTGCAGGGACTAGCGGGAGCCTACGAGCAGTACTTC.

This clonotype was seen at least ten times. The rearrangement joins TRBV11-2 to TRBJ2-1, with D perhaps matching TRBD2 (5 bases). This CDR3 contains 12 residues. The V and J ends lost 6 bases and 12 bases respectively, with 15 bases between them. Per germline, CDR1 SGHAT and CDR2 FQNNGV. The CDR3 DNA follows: TGTGCCAGCAGTCCAGACGGGATAAGGCAGTTCTTC. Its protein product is CASSPDGIRQFF.

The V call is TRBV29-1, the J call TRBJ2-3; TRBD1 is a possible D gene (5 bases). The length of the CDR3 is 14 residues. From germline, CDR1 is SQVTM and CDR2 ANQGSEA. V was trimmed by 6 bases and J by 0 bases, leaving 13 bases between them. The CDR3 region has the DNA TGCAGCGTCGCTTCAGGGTTAAGCACAGATACGCAGTATTTT. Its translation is CSVASGLSTDTQYF.